A single sample is the source of the 12 T cell receptor beta chains below, sequenced in a study of cytomegalovirus exposure and HLA in healthy donors. The PCR employed 60 Vbeta primers together with 13 Jbeta primers. TCRdb's copy holds only in-frame clones and misses some; the assay was immunoSEQ multiplex PCR. There are about 140,000 clones in the sample; approximately 80% occur only once, and 2% to 3% lies in the top ten. The specimen sequenced was PBMCs. The receptor source for this set is a man in his forties or fifties in good health and CMV-seronegative.

The chain combines TRBV7-3 with TRBJ2-1, with 13 bases matching TRBD2. The junction had 4 bases not matched to a gene; V was cut back by 5 bases and J by 6 bases. The CDR3 runs 15 residues. Germline V gene data show CDR1 as SGHTA and CDR2 as FQGTGA. For the CDR3, the DNA is TGTGCCAGCAGCCCAACTAGCGGGGGGGCCAATGAGCAGTTCTTC. It encodes CASSPTSGGANEQFF.

Worth noting for this clone: At the DNA level, this CDR3 is encoded by other sequences in the same sample as well. CDR3: CASSPSGEAFF. CDR3 coding DNA: TGTGCCAGCTCGCCGTCGGGTGAAGCTTTCTTT. The chain links TRBV18 to TRBJ1-1; D ambiguous. V lost 6 bases to trimming and J lost 7 bases, with 9 bases between them. The CDR3 covers 11 residues. CDR1 KGHSH and CDR2 LQKENI come from the germline V gene.

The chain uses TRBV6-5 and TRBJ2-2; D perhaps matches TRBD2 (6 bases). The germline V gene has CDR1 MNHEY and CDR2 SVGAGI. The V and J ends lost 8 bases and 1 base respectively, with 11 bases between them. CDR3 length: 14 residues. CDR3 amino acids: CASLGRGNTGELFF. For the CDR3, the DNA is TGTGCCAGCCTGGGGCGGGGGAACACCGGGGAGCTGTTTTTT.

The chain recombines TRBV4-1 with TRBJ2-7; 7 positions agree with TRBD1. Losses at the gene ends were 3 bases for V and 7 bases for J; bases not matched to a gene: 12. CDR1 and CDR2 from the germline V gene are MGHRA and YSYEKL. The CDR3 runs 15 residues. The CDR3 loop reads CASSHQYRGADEQYF. The CDR3 DNA reads as TGCGCCAGCAGCCACCAATACAGGGGAGCGGATGAGCAGTACTTC.

The V and J genes are TRBV5-1 and TRBJ2-3, with 15 nucleotides matching TRBD2. CDR1 is SGHRS and CDR2 is YFSETQ in the germline V gene. The CDR3 totals 16 residues. V dropped 4 bases and J dropped 5; count of bases not matched to a gene: 5. The CDR3 protein is CASSVGLAGGQDTQYF. In DNA, the CDR3 is TGCGCCAGCAGCGTCGGACTAGCGGGGGGGCAAGATACGCAGTATTTT. Variable domain in full (rest from reference TRBV5-1 and TRBJ2-3): KAGVTQTPRYLIKTRGQQVTLSCSPISGHRSVSWYQQTPGQGLQFLFEYFSETQRNKGNFPGRFSGRQFSNSRSEMNVSTLELGDSALYLCASSVGLAGGQDTQYFGPGTRLTVL.

V is TRBV7-9 and J is TRBJ2-7; TRBD2 matches at 10 bases. The CDR3 covers 14 residues. From germline, CDR1 is SEHNR and CDR2 FQNEAQ (reference sequence). V gave up 8 bases and J gave up 6 bases; unmatched junction bases: 10. CDR3 residues: CASAGLATVSEQYF. In nucleotides, the CDR3 is TGTGCCAGCGCGGGACTAGCGACGGTTAGCGAGCAGTACTTC.

The chain carries TRBV7-9 and TRBJ2-1; D perhaps matches TRBD1 (6 bases). Looked up from germline, CDR1 is SEHNR and CDR2 is FQNEAQ (reference sequence). Trimming took 6 bases from V and 1 from J, leaving 16 bases between them. The CDR3 totals 16 residues. CDR3 loop: CASRLNRETSYNEQFF. DNA of the CDR3: TGTGCCAGCAGGTTAAACAGGGAAACTTCCTACAATGAGCAGTTCTTC.

The chain joins TRBV4-1 to TRBJ2-2, with 10 bases fitting TRBD1. Germline V lookup: CDR1 MGHRA, CDR2 YSYEKL. The CDR3 spans 15 residues. J gave up 4 bases and V 5 bases, and 4 bases lay outside the gene matches. Written as DNA, the CDR3 is TGCGCCAGCAGCAGCAGACAGGGGGCCACCGGGGAGCTGTTTTTT. Encoded protein: CASSSRQGATGELFF.

This chain links TRBV12-5 with TRBJ1-4, with a possible D match to TRBD1 (5 bases). CDR1 and CDR2 from the germline V gene are LGHNT and FRNRAP. V lost 0 bases, J lost 5 bases, and 13 bases lay in between. The CDR3 consists of 16 residues. The CDR3 is CASGLVVTGENEKLFF. In nucleotides, the CDR3 is TGTGCTAGTGGTTTGGTAGTAACGGGGGAAAATGAAAAACTGTTTTTT.

This clone was detected only once. V usage is TRBV9 and J usage is TRBJ2-3; D may be TRBD2 (6 bases). The CDR3 has 16 amino acids. Trimming took 2 bases from V and 5 from J, leaving 18 bases between them. Germline V gene sequence: CDR1 SGDLS, CDR2 YYNGEE. The CDR3 DNA reads as TGTGCCAGCAGCGTCTATAGCGGCCCCGCGGGAGATACGCAGTATTTT. This translates into CASSVYSGPAGDTQYF.

The sample holds a few counts of this clone. This chain connects TRBV9 to TRBJ2-3; D might be TRBD2 (8 bases). CDR1 and CDR2 from the germline V gene are SGDLS and YYNGEE. Trimming pared 0 bases from V and 5 bases from J, leaving 25 bases between. There are 19 residues in the CDR3. The CDR3 DNA is TGTGCCAGCAGCGTAGAAGGTAGCGGGGTCAACGGGGACAGAGATACGCAGTATTTT. It encodes CASSVEGSGVNGDRDTQYF.

The chain carries TRBV28 and TRBJ1-1; 7 nucleotides agree with TRBD1. The CDR3 length is 13 residues. Germline V gene data show CDR1 as MDHEN and CDR2 as SYDVKM. J gave up 4 bases and V 6 bases, and 5 bases lay outside the gene matches. CDR3 coding DNA: TGTGCCAGCAGACAGGGGTCCGTCACTGAAGCTTTCTTT. It translates to CASRQGSVTEAFF.